What follows is one T cell receptor beta chain and its context. The antigen is unknown. This CDR3 spans 15 amino acids. The V end was cut by 6 bases, the J end by 4 bases, with 17 bases between. From germline, CDR1 is SNHLY and CDR2 FYNNEI. The record originates from a study of T cell responses to AZD1222 COVID-19 vaccine. Study-wide points: Clonal diversity was possibly underestimated, and white British individuals and females predominated among donors. Baseline seropositivity occurred in only six AZD1222 recipients. With dominance at 160-218 and 743-854, vaccine-associated CD4 TCRs spanned spike.

Clones were sequenced by immunoSEQ multiplex PCR, and TCRdb holds only the in-frame ones, with some missing. This table has 130,000 to 150,000 clones, around 88% appearing once. The receptor's source is an adult in good health. This specimen was peripheral blood, taken on day 0 of AZD1222 vaccination. This rearrangement joins TRBV2 to TRBJ2-3, with D tentatively TRBD1 (6 bases). In DNA, the CDR3 is TGTGCCAGCAGATATCAGGGGCTTACGGCAGATACGCAGTATTTT. Translation gives CASRYQGLTADTQYF.